This TCR beta chain was sequenced during a study of shared clonotypes between healthy human individuals. Naive CD8 cells lacked CD45RO, underwent positive selection for CCR7 and left out terminally differentiated effector memory CD45RA+ cells. Study-wide points: Generation probabilities were higher for clonotypes shared across all four sorted-subset donors than for unshared ones. Rarefaction curves obtained for sorted subsets showed sequencing incomplete despite large depth. Relative to memory subsets, naive subsets generally showed larger estimated richness.

Produced via immunoSEQ multiplex PCR; TCRdb's table is partial and in-frame only. The sample has about 2 million clones; approximately 94% are singletons. Concerning this clone itself: The target antigen is unknown.

V lost 4 bases, J lost 8 bases, and 6 bases stayed unmatched. The CDR3 contains 14 residues. Germline CDR1 reads MGHRA; CDR2 reads YSYEKL. This sequence originates from a young man in good health. The chain links TRBV4-1 to TRBJ2-1; TRBD2 matches 9 bases. What was sequenced was naive CD8+ T cells sorted from blood. Here the CDR3 reads CASSLAGGGDEQFF. CDR3 in DNA: TGCGCCAGCAGCCTTGCGGGAGGGGGCGATGAGCAGTTCTTC.